The 23 T cell receptor beta chains below come from one sample, sequenced in a study of OX40 agonist ivuxolimab in advanced cancers. TCRdb's copy holds only in-frame clones and misses some; the assay was immunoSEQ multiplex PCR. The sample gives some 98,000 clones, roughly nine tenths of which show up once; 0.25% to 0.35% is in the top ten. This material consisted of CD4+ or CD8+ T cells sorted from blood, taken in a trial of the OX40 agonist ivuxolimab. The receptors derive from an adult with an advanced solid tumor such as melanoma, head and neck, liver or kidney cancer.

In its sample, this clone was seen a few times. The chain recombines TRBV11-3 with TRBJ2-1; D could derive from TRBD1 or TRBD2 (7 bases each). Germline CDR1 SGHNT, CDR2 YENEEA. Trimming left V 4 bases short and J 8 bases short, with 21 bases between. The CDR3 has 16 residues. CDR3 DNA sequence: TGTGCCAGCAGCTCGCGGGAGACAGGGAATGTTGATGAGCAGTTCTTC. Protein product: CASSSRETGNVDEQFF.

V gene TRBV5-1 combines with J gene TRBJ2-1; D not certain. This CDR3 is 15 amino acids long. Germline values: CDR1 SGHRS, CDR2 YFSETQ. Trimming took off 4 bases at V and 5 bases at J, with 16 bases between the two ends. CDR3 nucleotides: TGCGCCAGCAGCCCCCCCGGGCCGCGACACAATGAGCAGTTCTTC. Translated, it gives CASSPPGPRHNEQFF.

This chain connects TRBV7-2 to TRBJ2-3; tentative D call: TRBD2 (6 bases). Germline values: CDR1 SGHTA, CDR2 FQGNSA. Trimming pared 0 bases from V and 0 bases from J, leaving 13 bases between. The CDR3 totals 17 residues. The CDR3 coding sequence is TGTGCCAGCAGCTTAGCGGGAGTGGGGACTAGCACAGATACGCAGTATTTT. The encoded protein is CASSLAGVGTSTDTQYF.

The chain uses TRBV6-1 and TRBJ1-1, with D hard to call. Trimming pared 10 bases from V and 11 bases from J, leaving 11 bases between. The CDR3 sequence is 9 residues long. Germline V CDR1 and CDR2: MNHNS, SASEGT. The CDR3 loop reads CATGRKAFF. The CDR3 region has the DNA TGTGCCACCGGGAGGAAGGCTTTCTTT.

The chain joins TRBV7-3 to TRBJ2-5; 11 nucleotides align to TRBD2. The CDR3 covers 15 residues. V lost 3 bases to trimming and J lost 1 base; unmatched junction nucleotides: 1. From germline, CDR1 is SGHTA and CDR2 FQGTGA. For the CDR3, the DNA is TGTGCCAGCAGCTTCGGGACTAGCGGCCAAGAGACCCAGTACTTC. This encodes CASSFGTSGQETQYF.

The chain is built from TRBV7-7 and TRBJ2-5, with unresolved D. The germline V gene encodes CDR1 SSHAT and CDR2 FNYEAQ (reference sequence). The CDR3 spans 15 residues. Trimming removed 5 bases from V and 1 base from J, with 14 bases in between. The CDR3 DNA follows: TGTGCCAGCAGCCCGAACGGTGGGCGCCAAGAGACCCAGTACTTC. As protein: CASSPNGGRQETQYF.

J is TRBJ2-7 and V is TRBV11-2; 11 positions match TRBD2. The CDR3 loop spans 14 amino acids. V was clipped by 9 bases and J by 3 bases; unmatched bases: 7. The V gene's germline CDR1 is SGHAT and CDR2 FQNNGV. CDR3 sequence: CASIPGTSGYEQYF. For the CDR3, the DNA is TGTGCCAGTATTCCCGGGACTAGCGGCTACGAGCAGTACTTC.

The chain combines TRBV5-1 with TRBJ2-3, with 7 bases matching TRBD2. The CDR3 is 17 amino acids. Germline V gene data show CDR1 as SGHRS and CDR2 as YFSETQ. V shed 3 bases and J 0 bases; nucleotides not matched to a gene: 10. The CDR3 here is CASSSLGGGPSTDTQYF. CDR3 coding DNA: TGCGCCAGCAGCTCCCTTGGGGGAGGGCCGAGCACAGATACGCAGTATTTT. Variable domain in full (rest from reference TRBV5-1 and TRBJ2-3): KAGVTQTPRYLIKTRGQQVTLSCSPISGHRSVSWYQQTPGQGLQFLFEYFSETQRNKGNFPGRFSGRQFSNSRSEMNVSTLELGDSALYLCASSSLGGGPSTDTQYFGPGTRLTVL.

The rearrangement uses TRBV27 and TRBJ2-7; D is uncertain. The V end was cut by 6 bases, the J end by 0 bases, with 15 bases between. The CDR3 has 15 residues. Germline lookup yields CDR1 MNHEY and CDR2 SMNVEV (reference sequence). The CDR3, as DNA: TGTGCCAGCAGAATGTGGCCCCCGGGCTCCTACGAGCAGTACTTC. Its protein is CASRMWPPGSYEQYF.

V gene TRBV19 combines with J gene TRBJ2-7, with 12 nucleotides matching TRBD2. Germline V lookup: CDR1 LNHDA, CDR2 SQIVND (reference sequence). There are 16 residues in the CDR3. The V and J ends lost 5 bases and 1 base, in that order; junction bases with no gene match: 6. This chain's CDR3 is CASSDRLAGGSYEQYF. The CDR3 DNA reads TGTGCCAGTAGTGATCGTCTAGCGGGAGGGTCCTACGAGCAGTACTTC. Using reference TRBV19 and TRBJ2-7 for the parts outside the CDR3, the full variable domain is DGGITQSPKYLFRKEGQNVTLSCEQNLNHDAMYWYRQDPGQGLRLIYYSQIVNDFQKGDIAEGYSVSREKKESFPLTVTSAQKNPTAFYLCASSDRLAGGSYEQYFGPGTRLTVT.

This chain links TRBV7-9 with TRBJ1-4; 11 positions match TRBD1. CDR3 length: 16 amino acids. The V and J ends lost 5 bases and 2 bases, in that order; junction bases with no gene match: 4. Germline V lookup: CDR1 SEHNR, CDR2 FQNEAQ (reference sequence). This CDR3 is CASSTGTGGTNEKLFF. The CDR3 nucleotides read TGTGCCAGCAGCACCGGGACAGGGGGGACTAATGAAAAACTGTTTTTT. Full variable domain (missing parts from reference TRBV7-9 and TRBJ1-4): DTGVSQNPRHKITKRGQNVTFRCDPISEHNRLYWYRQTLGQGPEFLTYFQNEAQLEKSRLLSDRFSAERPKGSFSTLEIQRTEQGDSAMYLCASSTGTGGTNEKLFFGSGTQLSVL.

The CDR3 spells CASSPLAVTTYNEQFF. CDR3 nucleotides: TGTGCCAGCTCACCACTGGCAGTTACCACCTACAATGAGCAGTTCTTC. This chain uses TRBV18 with TRBJ2-1; no reliable D call. The V gene's germline CDR1 is KGHSH and CDR2 LQKENI. The length of the CDR3 is 16 residues. The ends were cut back, 1 base at V and 2 bases at J, with 12 bases in the middle.

V and J are TRBV13 and TRBJ1-5; a weak D match, TRBD1 (5 bases). Trimming pared 6 bases from V and 3 bases from J, leaving 12 bases between. CDR1 and CDR2 from the germline V gene are PRHDT and FYEKMQ (reference sequence). This CDR3 is built from 14 residues. The DNA of the CDR3 is TGTGCCAGCAGGGGAGACAGCCTCAATCAGCCCCAGCATTTT. Translation: CASRGDSLNQPQHF.

The chain is built from TRBV2 and TRBJ1-5, with D unresolved. V was cut by 2 bases and J by 4 bases, with 6 bases left in between. The CDR3 length is 13 residues. The germline V gene encodes CDR1 SNHLY and CDR2 FYNNEI. The CDR3 bases are TGTGCCAGCAGTGAAAGGGAAAATCAGCCCCAGCATTTT. This translates into CASSERENQPQHF. The whole variable domain, filled in from reference TRBV2 and TRBJ1-5, reads EPEVTQTPSHQVTQMGQEVILRCVPISNHLYFYWYRQILGQKVEFLVSFYNNEISEKSEIFDDQFSVERPDGSNFTLKIRSTKLEDSAMYFCASSERENQPQHFGDGTRLSIL.

This clone appeared a single time. The V gene is TRBV7-3, the J gene TRBJ2-1, with 13 bases fitting TRBD2. V was pared by 0 bases and J by 7 bases, with 9 bases of the junction left unmatched. The CDR3 is 18 residues long. In germline, CDR1 is SGHTA, CDR2 FQGTGA. The CDR3, as DNA: TGTGCCAGCAGCTTAACAGGGGGACTAGCGGGAATTAAGAATGAGCAGTTCTTC. Protein sequence: CASSLTGGLAGIKNEQFF.

The rearrangement links TRBV5-6 to TRBJ1-3; D may be TRBD1 (5 bases). Germline V gene data show CDR1 as SGHDT and CDR2 as YYEEEE. The CDR3 runs to 16 residues. The ends were cut back, 1 base at V and 1 base at J, with 12 bases in the middle. The CDR3 DNA is TGTGCCAGCAGCTTGTGGGGGGGAGCATCTGGAAACACCATATATTTT. Encoded protein: CASSLWGGASGNTIYF.

CDR3 region: CATSRDLASGEETQYF. The CDR3 nucleotides are TGTGCCACCAGCAGAGATTTGGCTAGCGGGGAAGAGACCCAGTACTTC. The chain is built from TRBV15 and TRBJ2-5; 9 bases align to TRBD2. V dropped 0 bases and J dropped 3; count of bases not matched to a gene: 5. The CDR3 loop spans 16 amino acids. Germline-derived CDR1 and CDR2 are LNHNV and YYDKDF (reference sequence).

The chain uses TRBV6-1 and TRBJ2-7; TRBD1 agrees at 9 bases. The CDR3 loop spans 15 amino acids. Germline CDR1 MNHNS, CDR2 SASEGT. The trim removed 6 bases at V and 6 bases at J, leaving 12 bases unmatched. The CDR3 loop reads CASSASAGTGLEQYF. For the CDR3, the DNA is TGTGCCAGCAGCGCTTCAGCGGGGACAGGGCTCGAGCAGTACTTC.

This clone was counted a single time. This sequence joins TRBV6-1 and TRBJ1-5; 7 nucleotides line up with TRBD1. V shed 1 base and J 6 bases; nucleotides not matched to a gene: 9. The CDR3 has 16 residues. Germline-derived CDR1 and CDR2 are MNHNS and SASEGT. CDR3 amino acids: CASSEERQGFPQPQHF. CDR3 DNA: TGTGCCAGCAGTGAAGAGAGACAGGGTTTTCCTCAGCCCCAGCATTTT.

This clone was detected only once. The gene calls are TRBV7-2 and TRBJ2-7; no reliable D call. This CDR3 contains 14 residues. Germline V CDR1 and CDR2: SGHTA, FQGNSA. V shed 0 bases and J shed 0 bases, with 6 bases lying between them. DNA of the CDR3: TGTGCCAGCAGCTTAGCGCGGCACTCCTACGAGCAGTACTTC. This encodes CASSLARHSYEQYF.

The chain links TRBV18 to TRBJ2-7; D is unresolved. Per germline, CDR1 KGHSH and CDR2 LQKENI. This CDR3 has 13 amino acids. V lost 6 bases to trimming and J lost 6 bases, with 15 bases between them. CDR3 loop: CASSSSPTGEQYF. CDR3 nucleotide sequence: TGTGCCAGCTCGAGTAGTCCTACGGGCGAGCAGTACTTC.

The V gene is TRBV6-4, the J gene TRBJ1-3; D gene uncertain. CDR1 and CDR2 from the germline V gene are MRHNA and SNTAGT. V was cut by 3 bases and J by 1 base, with 10 bases left in between. CDR3 length: 15 amino acids. The CDR3 DNA is TGTGCCAGCAGTGAAGACGGGAGATCTGGAAACACCATATATTTT. As protein: CASSEDGRSGNTIYF.

The gene calls are TRBV5-1 and TRBJ2-5; D could derive from TRBD1 or TRBD2 (5 bases each). The CDR3 is 15 residues long. Germline CDR1 reads SGHRS; CDR2 reads YFSETQ. Trimming left V 1 base short and J 4 bases short, with 14 bases between. The CDR3 DNA reads TGCGCCAGCAGCTTGCGGGAACCGAGGGGAGAGACCCAGTACTTC. This gives the protein CASSLREPRGETQYF.